This entry lists 7 T cell receptor beta chains sequenced from one sample in a study of T cell repertoires in cytomegalovirus infection. MiXCR, applied by TCRdb to the reads, yields one record per CDR3 protein. The sample includes about 530,000 distinct CDR3 sequences, less than 30% of them seen just once. Specimen: PBMCs. The receptors here all came from a human donor in good health (CMV status not recorded). Some clones in this sample may be carry-over from other donors' samples.

The chain joins TRBV9 to TRBJ1-2; 10 positions agree with TRBD1. Looked up from germline, CDR1 is SGDLS and CDR2 is YYNGEE. This CDR3 has 16 residues. V was pared by 3 bases and J by 8 bases, with 13 bases of the junction left unmatched. The CDR3 sequence is CASSASGRDRGLGYTF. CDR3 bases: TGTGCCAGCAGCGCAAGCGGCCGGGACAGGGGATTGGGCTACACCTTC.

The CDR3 loop is CASSTEPTGELFF. In nucleotides, the CDR3 is TGCGCCAGCAGCACCGAGCCCACCGGGGAGCTGTTTTTT. V and J are TRBV5-1 and TRBJ2-2; D ambiguous. Between the trimmed V and J ends, which lost 4 bases and 4 bases, there was a span of 8 bases. This CDR3 is built from 13 residues. Germline V gene lookup returns CDR1 SGHRS and CDR2 YFSETQ.

In this sample, this clonotype turned up a few times. This chain connects TRBV6-5 to TRBJ2-7; a possible D gene is TRBD2 (6 bases). Trimming left V 0 bases short and J 6 bases short, with 21 bases between. CDR1 MNHEY and CDR2 SVGAGI come from the germline V gene. The CDR3 sequence is 17 residues long. CDR3 sequence (DNA): TGTGCCAGCAGTTACTCGATCTCTTTAGCGGAGAGAGGCGAGCAGTACGTC. Protein: CASSYSISLAERGEQYV.

This sequence joins TRBV7-2 and TRBJ2-4; tentatively, D is TRBD2 (7 bases). Germline V gene lookup returns CDR1 SGHTA and CDR2 FQGNSA. The ends were cut back, 5 bases at V and 8 bases at J, with 19 bases in the middle. This CDR3 is built from 15 residues. CDR3 amino acids: CASSLSSGGRDIQYF. The CDR3, as DNA: TGTGCCAGCAGCCTTTCTTCGGGGGGCCGGGACATTCAGTACTTC.

This chain uses TRBV20-1 with TRBJ2-7, with D possibly matching TRBD1 (5 bases). There are 16 residues in the CDR3. CDR1 DFQATT and CDR2 SNEGSKA come from the germline V gene (reference sequence). The germline V and J ends were trimmed by 0 bases and 3 bases, with 18 bases remaining between them. CDR3 in amino acids: CSARDPHDRYNYEQYF. The CDR3 DNA reads TGCAGTGCTAGAGATCCCCACGACAGATACAACTACGAGCAGTACTTC.

The V gene is TRBV12-3 or TRBV12-4, the J gene TRBJ2-7; the match to TRBD2 covers 7 bases. The CDR3 length is 13 residues. The ends lost 5 bases at V and 4 bases at J; junction bases unmatched: 5. This CDR3 reads CASSTGRKYEQYF. CDR3 nucleotides: TGTGCCAGCAGTACCGGGAGGAAATACGAGCAGTACTTC.

The chain uses TRBV4-3 and TRBJ2-2; weak D call: TRBD1 (6 bases). The germline CDR1 and CDR2 sequences are LGHNA and YSLEER. The CDR3 is made up of 17 amino acids. Trimming left V 1 base short and J 5 bases short, with 17 bases between. As DNA, the CDR3 is TGCGCCAGCAGCCAAGGGGGACAATCATTCGGGACCGGGGAGCTGTTTTTT. It codes for CASSQGGQSFGTGELFF.